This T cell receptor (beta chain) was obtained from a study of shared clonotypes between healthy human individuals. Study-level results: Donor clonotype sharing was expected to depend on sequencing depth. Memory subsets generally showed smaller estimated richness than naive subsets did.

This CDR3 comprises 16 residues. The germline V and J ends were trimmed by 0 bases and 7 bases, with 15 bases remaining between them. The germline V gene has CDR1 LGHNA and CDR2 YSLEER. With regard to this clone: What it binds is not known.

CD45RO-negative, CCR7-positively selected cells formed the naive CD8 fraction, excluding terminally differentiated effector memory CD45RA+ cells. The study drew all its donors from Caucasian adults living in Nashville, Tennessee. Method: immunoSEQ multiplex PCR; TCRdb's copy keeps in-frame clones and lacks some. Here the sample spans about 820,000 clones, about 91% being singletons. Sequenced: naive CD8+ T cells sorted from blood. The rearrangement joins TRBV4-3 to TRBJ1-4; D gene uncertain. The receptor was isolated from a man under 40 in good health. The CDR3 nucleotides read TGCGCCAGCAGCCAAGATCGAAGTACCAGAGGTGAAAAACTGTTTTTT. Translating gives CASSQDRSTRGEKLFF.